This TCR beta chain is drawn from a study of CD8+CD57+ T cells in acquired aplastic anemia. The length of the CDR3 is 16 residues. V lost 6 bases to trimming and J lost 3 bases, with 21 bases between them. Germline assignment: CDR1 SGHRS and CDR2 YFSETQ. Template material for TCR beta VDJ and CDR3 profiling consisted of genomic DNA. TCRdb itself ran the reads through MiXCR, one entry per CDR3 protein. The table has fewer than 85,000 distinct CDR3 sequences, 55% to 75% seen once. Findings and limits, study-wide: Comparison of patients with controls identified about 30 shared CD8+ CDR3 sequences.

Patients sequenced had flow cytometry evidence of CD8+CD57+ cell expansion. On this clonotype itself: The antigen is undetermined.

The chain links TRBV5-1 to TRBJ1-2, with D tentatively TRBD1 (6 bases). The clonotype was recovered from a human donor with aplastic anemia. Sequencing was performed on sorted CD4+, CD8+, or CD8+CD57+ T cells (not recorded which) from PBMCs. The CDR3 nucleotides read TGCGCCAGCACCCTGGCGGGATCGGCAGGGGACTATGGCTACACCTTC. Protein sequence: CASTLAGSAGDYGYTF.